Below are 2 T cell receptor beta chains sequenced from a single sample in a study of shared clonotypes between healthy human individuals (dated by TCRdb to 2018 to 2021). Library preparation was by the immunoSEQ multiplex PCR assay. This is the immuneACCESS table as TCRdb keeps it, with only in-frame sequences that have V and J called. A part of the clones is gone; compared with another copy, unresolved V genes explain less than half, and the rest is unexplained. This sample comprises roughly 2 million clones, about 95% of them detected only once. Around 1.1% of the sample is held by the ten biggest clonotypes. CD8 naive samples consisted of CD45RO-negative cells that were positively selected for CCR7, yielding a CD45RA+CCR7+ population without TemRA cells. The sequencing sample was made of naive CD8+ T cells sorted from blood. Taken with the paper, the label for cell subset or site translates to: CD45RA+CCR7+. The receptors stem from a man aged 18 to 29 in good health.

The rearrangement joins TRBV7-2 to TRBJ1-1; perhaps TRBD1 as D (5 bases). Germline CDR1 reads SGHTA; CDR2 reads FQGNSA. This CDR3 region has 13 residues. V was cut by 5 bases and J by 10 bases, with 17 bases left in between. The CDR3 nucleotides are TGTGCCAGCAGCCTTATTACGGCAGGGCCAGCTTTCTTT. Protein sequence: CASSLITAGPAFF.

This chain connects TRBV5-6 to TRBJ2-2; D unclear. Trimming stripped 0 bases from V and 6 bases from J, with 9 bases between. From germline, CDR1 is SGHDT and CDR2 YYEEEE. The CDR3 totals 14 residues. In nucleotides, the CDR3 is TGTGCCAGCAGCTTGGATGTTGGACCCGGGGAGCTGTTTTTT. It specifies CASSLDVGPGELFF. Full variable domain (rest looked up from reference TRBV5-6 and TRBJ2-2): DAGVTQSPTHLIKTRGQQVTLRCSPKSGHDTVSWYQQALGQGPQFIFQYYEEEERQRGNFPDRFSGHQFPNYSSELNVNALLLGDSALYLCASSLDVGPGELFFGEGSRLTVL.